The next 30 T cell receptor beta chains were all read from a single sample in a study of cytomegalovirus exposure and HLA in healthy donors (TCRdb year 2017). Library method: the immunoSEQ multiplex PCR assay. The immuneACCESS repertoire file appears here via TCRdb, limited to in-frame rearrangements. These files lack a portion of the clones; in checked studies, under half of the deficit traces to unresolved V genes, and the cause of the others is not known. The sample profile shows about 130,000 clones; approximately 92% of them were found once. About 10% of the sample comes from the top ten. The sample was PBMCs. Receptors were obtained from a woman between 18 and 30 years old in good health and CMV-seropositive.

CDR3 residues: CASSPHLEELGSYEQYF. Written as DNA, the CDR3 is TGTGCCAGCAGCCCTCACTTGGAGGAACTGGGTTCCTACGAGCAGTACTTC. The chain links TRBV9 to TRBJ2-7, with a weak D call TRBD2 (5 bases). CDR3 length: 17 amino acids. Germline V gives CDR1 SGDLS, CDR2 YYNGEE. Trimming cost V 4 bases and J 1 base, with 21 bases left between them.

This chain links TRBV25-1 with TRBJ1-5, with TRBD1 as a possible D gene (5 bases). Trimming took off 1 base at V and 3 bases at J, with 16 bases between the two ends. This CDR3 contains 17 residues. CDR1 is MGHDK and CDR2 is SYGVNS in the germline V gene. The CDR3 nucleotides read TGTGCCAGCAGTGAATTAAATCTTACAGGCCCCAATCAGCCCCAGCATTTT. This gives the protein CASSELNLTGPNQPQHF.

V usage is TRBV28 and J usage is TRBJ1-5; 8 positions agree with TRBD1. The CDR3 has 19 residues. Germline V CDR1 and CDR2: MDHEN, SYDVKM. The junction had 17 bases not matched to a gene; V was cut back by 7 bases and J by 0 bases. CDR3 in amino acids: CASTPPGDRRSSSNQPQHF. The CDR3 DNA sequence: TGTGCCAGCACACCACCCGGGGACAGGAGATCGAGTAGCAATCAGCCCCAGCATTTT. Variable domain in full (rest from reference TRBV28 and TRBJ1-5): DVKVTQSSRYLVKRTGEKVFLECVQDMDHENMFWYRQDPGLGLRLIYFSYDVKMKEKGDIPEGYSVSREKKERFSLILESASTNQTSMYLCASTPPGDRRSSSNQPQHFGDGTRLSIL.

The chain combines TRBV5-1 with TRBJ1-6, with 9 bases aligning to TRBD1. After removal of 4 bases from V and 0 bases from J, the junction contained 5 bases not matched to a gene. Germline CDR1 and CDR2: SGHRS and YFSETQ. This CDR3 is built from 17 residues. CDR3 amino acids: CASSTTGGPSYNSPLHF. CDR3 nucleotides: TGCGCCAGCAGCACGACAGGGGGGCCCTCCTATAATTCACCCCTCCACTTT.

The chain recombines TRBV27 with TRBJ2-1; 8 bases are shared with TRBD2. Germline loops: CDR1 MNHEY, CDR2 SMNVEV (reference sequence). V lost 3 bases to trimming and J lost 2 bases; unmatched junction nucleotides: 0. The CDR3 runs to 14 residues. CDR3 in DNA: TGTGCCAGCAGTTTGACTAGCGCCTACAATGAGCAGTTCTTC. This gives the protein CASSLTSAYNEQFF.

V and J are TRBV11-2 and TRBJ2-1, with D possibly being TRBD1 (5 bases). V dropped 5 bases and J dropped 3 bases, with 14 bases sitting between them. The germline gives CDR1 SGHAT, CDR2 FQNNGV. The CDR3 has 15 amino acids. The DNA of the CDR3 is TGTGCCAGCAGCCCTAGGGGTGGCGTCTACAATGAGCAGTTCTTC. Translated, it gives CASSPRGGVYNEQFF.

This clone was picked up one time. The genes are TRBV5-5 and TRBJ2-7, with 8 nucleotides matching TRBD1. After removal of 4 bases from V and 1 base from J, the junction contained 7 bases not matched to a gene. The CDR3 is made up of 15 amino acids. CDR1 SGHKS and CDR2 YYEKEE come from the germline V gene (reference sequence). The CDR3 DNA sequence: TGTGCCAGCAGCCTGGGACAGGACTTTTCCTACGAGCAGTACTTC. Protein: CASSLGQDFSYEQYF.

This chain uses TRBV2 with TRBJ2-3; TRBD2 matches at 13 bases. Trimming cost V 5 bases and J 5 bases; bases outside gene matches: 7. The CDR3 length is 16 residues. Germline V CDR1 and CDR2: SNHLY, FYNNEI. CDR3 sequence: CASSKTSGGAGDTQYF. The CDR3 DNA sequence: TGTGCCAGCAGTAAAACTAGCGGGGGGGCCGGAGATACGCAGTATTTT. Full variable domain (missing parts from reference TRBV2 and TRBJ2-3): EPEVTQTPSHQVTQMGQEVILRCVPISNHLYFYWYRQILGQKVEFLVSFYNNEISEKSEIFDDQFSVERPDGSNFTLKIRSTKLEDSAMYFCASSKTSGGAGDTQYFGPGTRLTVL.

The chain combines TRBV6-4 with TRBJ1-5; D is perhaps TRBD1 (5 bases). Trimming took off 4 bases at V and 5 bases at J, with 15 bases between the two ends. Germline CDR1 and CDR2: MRHNA and SNTAGT. The CDR3 sequence is 15 residues long. The CDR3 DNA is TGTGCCAGCAGTGTCACAGGCGGCAGGGATCAGCCCCAGCATTTT. Translating it yields CASSVTGGRDQPQHF.

The chain has TRBV4-3 and TRBJ2-7, with TRBD1 matching over 8 bases. This CDR3 has 17 amino acids. V lost 4 bases and J lost 7; bases outside the gene matches: 18. Germline values: CDR1 LGHNA, CDR2 YSLEER. CDR3 sequence reads: CASSPSVGTGIWGEQYF. As DNA, the CDR3 is TGCGCCAGCAGCCCCTCGGTCGGGACAGGAATTTGGGGTGAGCAGTACTTC.

The chain uses TRBV11-2 and TRBJ2-2; 11 bases fit TRBD1. CDR1 SGHAT and CDR2 FQNNGV come from the germline V gene. V was clipped by 3 bases and J by 6 bases; unmatched bases: 3. CDR3 size: 15 residues. The CDR3 reads CASSFGQGAAGELFF. CDR3 coding DNA: TGTGCCAGCAGCTTCGGACAGGGGGCGGCCGGGGAGCTGTTTTTT.

This clone was counted a single time. The CDR3 spells CASSQGGFDGYTF. Here the CDR3 DNA reads TGCGCCAGCAGCCAGGGAGGGTTTGACGGCTACACCTTC. This chain links TRBV4-1 with TRBJ1-2, with unresolved D. Germline CDR1 and CDR2: MGHRA and YSYEKL. The CDR3 length is 13 residues. V lost 3 bases and J 8 bases, leaving 13 bases between the germline ends.

This clone was seen just once. The CDR3 DNA reads as TGCGCCAGCAGTGACCCAGGGACAGGAGATCAGCCCCAGCATTTT. It codes for CASSDPGTGDQPQHF. V is TRBV10-2 and J is TRBJ1-5; 8 bases match TRBD1. The length of the CDR3 is 15 residues. Germline V lookup: CDR1 WSHSY, CDR2 SAAADI. J was trimmed by 5 bases and V by 3 bases; bases with no gene match: 6.

The chain joins TRBV28 to TRBJ1-4, with D perhaps TRBD1 (6 bases). V was shortened by 5 bases and J by 1 base, with 8 bases between the two germline ends. The CDR3 has 14 amino acids. Germline CDR1 reads MDHEN; CDR2 reads SYDVKM. The CDR3 sequence is CASSQQGTNEKLFF. CDR3 DNA: TGTGCCAGCAGTCAACAGGGAACTAATGAAAAACTGTTTTTT.

The V gene is TRBV19, the J gene TRBJ2-6; D is possibly TRBD2 (6 bases). Trimming took off 6 bases at V and 0 bases at J, with 6 bases between the two ends. The CDR3 loop spans 14 amino acids. Germline assignment: CDR1 LNHDA and CDR2 SQIVND (reference sequence). The CDR3: CASRRDSGANVLTF. DNA of the CDR3: TGTGCCAGTAGGCGGGACTCTGGGGCCAACGTCCTGACTTTC.

This sequence joins TRBV25-1 and TRBJ2-3; 7 bases map to TRBD1. CDR3 size: 15 residues. V was pared by 4 bases and J by 0 bases, with 4 bases of the junction left unmatched. The germline V gene has CDR1 MGHDK and CDR2 SYGVNS. The CDR3 nucleotides are TGTGCCAGCAGTGTCAGGGGGATTAGCACAGATACGCAGTATTTT. Protein sequence: CASSVRGISTDTQYF.

The table lists this clone with a count of one. This chain links TRBV2 with TRBJ2-5; tentatively, D is TRBD2 (5 bases). The CDR3 loop spans 15 amino acids. From germline, CDR1 is SNHLY and CDR2 FYNNEI. Trimming cost V 4 bases and J 4 bases, with 16 bases left between them. Here the CDR3 reads CASSGTLALGETQYF. The CDR3 DNA reads TGTGCCAGCAGTGGAACGCTAGCCCTGGGAGAGACCCAGTACTTC.

The chain is built from TRBV4-2 and TRBJ1-5; perhaps TRBD1 as D (6 bases). The CDR3 has 17 residues. Germline lookup yields CDR1 LGHNA and CDR2 YNFKEQ. The germline V and J ends were trimmed by 0 bases and 6 bases, with 18 bases remaining between them. CDR3 sequence reads: CASSQEVQGVGGQPQHF. CDR3 nucleotide sequence: TGTGCCAGCAGCCAAGAAGTACAGGGAGTAGGGGGTCAGCCCCAGCATTTT.

The chain uses TRBV4-1 and TRBJ1-4, with 7 bases lining up with TRBD1. The V gene end was trimmed by 3 bases and the J gene end by 8 bases; junction bases not matched to a gene: 12. This CDR3 contains 16 residues. Germline CDR1 MGHRA, CDR2 YSYEKL. The CDR3 here is CASSQPNRGLWEKLFF. The DNA for the CDR3 is TGCGCCAGCAGCCAGCCGAACAGGGGACTTTGGGAAAAACTGTTTTTT.

This chain connects TRBV7-2 to TRBJ2-3; 14 bases are shared with TRBD2. CDR3 length equals 18 residues. The V segment lost 5 bases and the J segment 3 bases; nucleotides outside the gene matches: 10. Germline V gives CDR1 SGHTA, CDR2 FQGNSA. The CDR3 reads CASSPDPGLAGVTDTQYF. CDR3 sequence (DNA): TGTGCCAGCAGCCCGGACCCGGGACTAGCGGGGGTAACAGATACGCAGTATTTT.

The chain employs TRBV4-1 and TRBJ1-6; maybe TRBD1 (6 bases). From germline, CDR1 is MGHRA and CDR2 YSYEKL. The ends were cut back, 1 base at V and 7 bases at J, with 17 bases in the middle. The CDR3 runs 17 residues. CDR3 loop: CASSQGRYGGRNSPLHF. As DNA, the CDR3 is TGCGCCAGCAGCCAAGGACGGTATGGGGGCAGAAATTCACCCCTCCACTTT.

This clone was picked up a small number of times. The DNA for the CDR3 is TGTGCCAGCAGTTTATCAGTCTTCTCTGGAAACACCATATATTTT. Its protein is CASSLSVFSGNTIYF. The chain employs TRBV28 and TRBJ1-3; D gene uncertain. The CDR3 loop spans 15 amino acids. The germline gives CDR1 MDHEN, CDR2 SYDVKM. V lost 1 base and J 0 bases, leaving 7 bases between the germline ends.

J is TRBJ1-4 and V is TRBV6-5, with a tentative D call TRBD1 (6 bases). The V and J ends lost 5 bases and 8 bases respectively, with 12 bases between them. The CDR3 has 13 amino acids. Germline V gene sequence: CDR1 MNHEY, CDR2 SVGAGI. In nucleotides, the CDR3 is TGTGCCAGCAGTAGACAGGATGGCGAAAAACTGTTTTTT. It encodes CASSRQDGEKLFF.

The chain employs TRBV5-4 and TRBJ2-4; TRBD2 matches 8 bases. V dropped 4 bases and J dropped 9; count of bases not matched to a gene: 3. The CDR3 is 12 residues long. CDR1 is SGHNT and CDR2 is YYREEE in the germline V gene (reference sequence). Here the CDR3 reads CASSDGGGIQYF. The CDR3 region has the DNA TGTGCCAGCAGCGACGGGGGGGGCATTCAGTACTTC.

The rearrangement links TRBV10-3 to TRBJ2-3; D uncertain. CDR1 is ENHRY and CDR2 is SYGVKD in the germline V gene. V was shortened by 4 bases and J by 2 bases, with 10 bases between the two germline ends. CDR3 length: 14 amino acids. The CDR3 protein is CAISGQVTTDTQYF. CDR3 DNA: TGTGCCATCAGTGGGCAGGTGACCACAGATACGCAGTATTTT.

This chain joins TRBV30 and TRBJ1-2; D unresolved. CDR1 and CDR2 (germline): GTSNPN, SVGIG (reference sequence). The CDR3 contains 12 residues. The ends were cut back, 8 bases at V and 4 bases at J, with 14 bases in the middle. CDR3 sequence reads: CASYRVSYGYTF. CDR3 bases: TGTGCCAGTTACCGGGTCTCCTATGGCTACACCTTC. The whole variable domain, remainder taken from reference TRBV30 and TRBJ1-2, is SQTIHQWPATLVQPVGSPLSLECTVEGTSNPNLYWYRQAAGRGLQLLFYSVGIGQISSEVPQNLSASRPQDRQFILSSKKLLLSDSGFYLCASYRVSYGYTFGSGTRLTVV.

This clone occurred once. The rearrangement links TRBV30 to TRBJ2-5, with a tentative D call TRBD1 (7 bases). CDR1 GTSNPN and CDR2 SVGIG come from the germline V gene (reference sequence). The CDR3 covers 13 residues. V was trimmed by 0 bases and J by 9 bases, leaving 14 bases between them. The CDR3 coding sequence is TGTGCCTGGAGTGTACATGCAGGGGGGCCCCAGTACTTC. This gives the protein CAWSVHAGGPQYF.

This clone was detected once. The chain is built from TRBV4-2 and TRBJ2-7, with 7 bases that match TRBD1. Germline V gene sequence: CDR1 LGHNA, CDR2 YNFKEQ. The V segment lost 1 base and the J segment 4 bases; nucleotides outside the gene matches: 4. The CDR3 consists of 14 residues. The CDR3 loop is CASSQGSQGYEQYF. The CDR3 DNA reads TGTGCCAGCAGCCAAGGGTCACAGGGGTACGAGCAGTACTTC.

This sequence joins TRBV5-1 and TRBJ1-4, with TRBD1 as a possible D gene (6 bases). The CDR3 consists of 14 residues. V lost 4 bases and J lost 5, with 12 bases in between. Germline CDR1 SGHRS, CDR2 YFSETQ. Here the CDR3 reads CASSPGTLNEKLFF. The DNA for the CDR3 is TGCGCCAGCAGCCCAGGGACACTAAATGAAAAACTGTTTTTT.

This clone was found once. The chain has TRBV5-4 and TRBJ2-1; a weak D match, TRBD2 (6 bases). The germline V gene encodes CDR1 SGHNT and CDR2 YYREEE (reference sequence). The CDR3 contains 15 residues. V dropped 2 bases and J dropped 5 bases, with 14 bases sitting between them. CDR3 DNA: TGTGCCAGCAGCTTCCCGAGCGGGTCGCACAATGAGCAGTTCTTC. It specifies CASSFPSGSHNEQFF.